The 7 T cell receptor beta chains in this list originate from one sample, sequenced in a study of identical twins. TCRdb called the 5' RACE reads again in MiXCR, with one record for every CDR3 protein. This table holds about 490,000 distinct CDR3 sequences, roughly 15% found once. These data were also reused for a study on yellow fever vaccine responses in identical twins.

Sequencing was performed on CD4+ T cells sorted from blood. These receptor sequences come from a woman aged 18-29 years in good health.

The DNA of the CDR3 is TGTGCCAGCAGTCCCGGGACAGGGGTTGGAAACACCATATATTTT. As protein: CASSPGTGVGNTIYF. The chain uses TRBV27 and TRBJ1-3; 10 bases line up with TRBD1. V gave up 5 bases and J gave up 3 bases; unmatched junction bases: 4. Germline CDR1 and CDR2: MNHEY and SMNVEV (reference sequence). The CDR3 loop spans 15 amino acids.

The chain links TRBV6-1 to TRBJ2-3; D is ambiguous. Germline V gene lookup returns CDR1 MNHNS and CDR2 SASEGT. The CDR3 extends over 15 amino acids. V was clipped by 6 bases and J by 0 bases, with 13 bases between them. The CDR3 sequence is CASRSNLYSTDTQYF. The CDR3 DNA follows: TGTGCCAGCAGATCGAATCTATACAGCACAGATACGCAGTATTTT.

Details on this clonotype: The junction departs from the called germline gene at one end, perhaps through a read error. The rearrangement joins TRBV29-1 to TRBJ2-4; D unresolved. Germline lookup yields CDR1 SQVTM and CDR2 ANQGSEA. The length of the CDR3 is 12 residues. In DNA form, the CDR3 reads TGCTGCGTTCACGGAACCAAAAACATTCAGTACTTC. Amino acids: CCVHGTKNIQYF.

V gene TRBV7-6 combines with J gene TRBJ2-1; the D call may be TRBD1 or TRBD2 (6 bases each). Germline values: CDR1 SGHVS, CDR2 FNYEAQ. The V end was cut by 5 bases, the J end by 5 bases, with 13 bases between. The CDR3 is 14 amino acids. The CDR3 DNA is TGTGCCAGCAGCGGGGGGCGGACCAACAATGAGCAGTTCTTC. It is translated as CASSGGRTNNEQFF.

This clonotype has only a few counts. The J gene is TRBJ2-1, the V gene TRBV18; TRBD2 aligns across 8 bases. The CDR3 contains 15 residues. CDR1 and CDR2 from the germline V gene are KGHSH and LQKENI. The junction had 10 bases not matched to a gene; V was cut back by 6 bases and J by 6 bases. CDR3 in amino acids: CASSPRTSQVNEQFF. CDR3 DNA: TGTGCCAGCTCTCCTAGGACTAGCCAAGTCAATGAGCAGTTCTTC.

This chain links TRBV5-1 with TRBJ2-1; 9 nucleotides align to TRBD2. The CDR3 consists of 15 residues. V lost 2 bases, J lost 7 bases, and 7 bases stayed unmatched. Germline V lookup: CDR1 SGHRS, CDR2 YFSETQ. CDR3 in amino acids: CASSLLTSGINEQFF. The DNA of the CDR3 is TGCGCCAGCAGCTTATTGACTAGCGGAATTAATGAGCAGTTCTTC.

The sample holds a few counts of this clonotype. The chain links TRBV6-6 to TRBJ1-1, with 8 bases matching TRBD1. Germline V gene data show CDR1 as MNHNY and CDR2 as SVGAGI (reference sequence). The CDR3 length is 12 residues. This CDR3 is CVTGGSRTEAFF. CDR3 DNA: TGTGTTACAGGGGGTTCGCGAACTGAAGCTTTCTTT.